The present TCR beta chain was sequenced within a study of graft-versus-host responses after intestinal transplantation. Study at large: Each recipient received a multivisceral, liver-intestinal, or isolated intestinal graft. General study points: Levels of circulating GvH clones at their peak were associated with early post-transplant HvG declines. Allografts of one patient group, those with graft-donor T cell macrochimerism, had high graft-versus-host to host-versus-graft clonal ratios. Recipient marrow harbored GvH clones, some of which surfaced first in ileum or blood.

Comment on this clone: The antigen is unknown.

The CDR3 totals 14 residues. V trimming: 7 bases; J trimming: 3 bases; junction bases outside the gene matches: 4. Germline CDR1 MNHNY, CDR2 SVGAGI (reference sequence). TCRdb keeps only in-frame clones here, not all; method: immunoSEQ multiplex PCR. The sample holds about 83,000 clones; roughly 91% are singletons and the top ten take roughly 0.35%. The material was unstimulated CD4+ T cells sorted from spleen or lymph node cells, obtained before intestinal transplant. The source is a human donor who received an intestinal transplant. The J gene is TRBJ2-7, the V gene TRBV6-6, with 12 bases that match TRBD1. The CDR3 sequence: CASTGTGGDYEQYF. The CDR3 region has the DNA TGTGCCAGCACCGGGACAGGGGGCGACTACGAGCAGTACTTC.